The 20 T cell receptor beta chains reported below all come from one sample, sequenced in a study of blood T cell repertoires in COVID-19. Clones were read by immunoSEQ multiplex PCR, and TCRdb kept only the in-frame ones, dropping some. The data contain approximately 150,000 clones, about 90% of them singletons. Sequenced: peripheral blood. The origin of the receptors is a man of 80 years or more with acute or convalescent COVID-19.

The rearrangement joins TRBV6-5 to TRBJ2-5; 9 nucleotides agree with TRBD2. Losses at the gene ends were 6 bases for V and 5 bases for J; bases not matched to a gene: 7. Per germline, CDR1 MNHEY and CDR2 SVGAGI. This CDR3 is built from 14 residues. The CDR3, as DNA: TGTGCCAGCAGGAAGCGGGGGGCTGGGGAGACCCAGTACTTC. It encodes CASRKRGAGETQYF.

Details on this clone: At one of its ends the junction is not consistent with the germline gene, which may arise from a read error. The V and J genes are TRBV6-4 and TRBJ1-3; the match to TRBD1 covers 8 bases. This CDR3 is 17 amino acids long. Per the germline V gene, CDR1 is MRHNA and CDR2 is SNTAGT. CDR3 region: CASRDYPGQGLGDTIYF. In nucleotides, the CDR3 is TGTGCCAGCAGGGACTACCCTGGACAGGGATTGGGAGACACCATATATTTT.

This rearrangement joins TRBV9 to TRBJ2-2; 9 bases fit TRBD2. The CDR3 consists of 16 residues. The ends lost 2 bases at V and 1 base at J; junction bases unmatched: 3. In germline, CDR1 is SGDLS, CDR2 YYNGEE. This CDR3 reads CASSVRLAENTGELFF. The CDR3 nucleotides read TGTGCCAGCAGCGTTCGACTAGCGGAGAACACCGGGGAGCTGTTTTTT. The whole variable domain, remainder taken from reference TRBV9 and TRBJ2-2, is DSGVTQTPKHLITATGQRVTLRCSPRSGDLSVYWYQQSLDQGLQFLIQYYNGEERAKGNILERFSAQQFPDLHSELNLSSLELGDSALYFCASSVRLAENTGELFFGEGSRLTVL.

The V call is TRBV2, the J call TRBJ1-2, with 9 nucleotides matching TRBD1. Trimming took 7 bases from V and 4 from J; bases not matched to a gene: 4. CDR1 is SNHLY, CDR2 FYNNEI, per germline. The CDR3 loop spans 13 amino acids. The CDR3 coding sequence is TGTGCCAGCATACAGGGGGCTGGCTATGGCTACACCTTC. This codes for CASIQGAGYGYTF. The whole variable domain, remainder taken from reference TRBV2 and TRBJ1-2, is EPEVTQTPSHQVTQMGQEVILRCVPISNHLYFYWYRQILGQKVEFLVSFYNNEISEKSEIFDDQFSVERPDGSNFTLKIRSTKLEDSAMYFCASIQGAGYGYTFGSGTRLTVV.

V usage is TRBV28 and J usage is TRBJ2-2; D ambiguous. Germline V gene sequence: CDR1 MDHEN, CDR2 SYDVKM. The CDR3 length is 14 residues. Trimming took 11 bases from V and 0 from J, leaving 13 bases between them. The CDR3: CASSTISNTGELFF. The CDR3 DNA follows: TGTGCCTCGAGCACGATTTCGAACACCGGGGAGCTGTTTTTT.

This rearrangement joins TRBV10-3 to TRBJ1-5, with D unresolved. Trimming took off 0 bases at V and 2 bases at J, with 11 bases between the two ends. This CDR3 has 16 residues. Per the germline V gene, CDR1 is ENHRY and CDR2 is SYGVKD. DNA for the CDR3: TGTGCCATCAGTGAGTCGCCGGGGTCGGGCAATCAGCCCCAGCATTTT. Encoded protein: CAISESPGSGNQPQHF.

This chain connects TRBV7-9 to TRBJ2-3, with 8 bases aligning to TRBD2. Trimming removed 5 bases from V and 6 bases from J; junction bases left unmatched: 10. The germline V gene encodes CDR1 SEHNR and CDR2 FQNEAQ (reference sequence). The CDR3 is 15 residues long. The CDR3 protein is CASSQGTSFGDTQYF. The CDR3 region has the DNA TGTGCCAGCAGCCAAGGGACTAGTTTTGGGGATACGCAGTATTTT.

The chain carries TRBV30 and TRBJ2-1; D not resolved. CDR1 and CDR2 from the germline V gene are GTSNPN and SVGIG (reference sequence). V lost 5 bases, J lost 3 bases, and 14 bases lay in between. The CDR3 extends over 14 amino acids. As DNA, the CDR3 is TGTGCCTGGGGGCCTCCTAATAACTACAATGAGCAGTTCTTC. Protein sequence: CAWGPPNNYNEQFF.

The chain has TRBV9 and TRBJ2-5, with TRBD1 matching over 8 bases. The V segment lost 3 bases and the J segment 5 bases; nucleotides outside the gene matches: 6. The CDR3 is 14 amino acids. Germline CDR1 and CDR2: SGDLS and YYNGEE. The CDR3 DNA follows: TGTGCCAGCAGCGCTCAGGGGGCGCGGGAGACCCAGTACTTC. This translates into CASSAQGARETQYF.

This sequence joins TRBV5-1 and TRBJ1-1, with D possibly being TRBD1 (5 bases). V dropped 2 bases and J dropped 4 bases, with 12 bases sitting between them. CDR3 length equals 14 residues. The germline CDR1 and CDR2 sequences are SGHRS and YFSETQ. This CDR3 is CASSFRASVTEAFF. The CDR3 DNA is TGCGCCAGCAGCTTCAGGGCGTCGGTCACTGAAGCTTTCTTT.

The gene calls are TRBV7-4 and TRBJ1-1; D is ambiguous. The V and J ends lost 2 bases and 0 bases respectively, with 25 bases between them. This CDR3 comprises 20 residues. Germline V gives CDR1 SGHVT, CDR2 SQSDAQ. The CDR3 here is CASSLRARPPSRGMNTEAFF. CDR3 in DNA: TGTGCCAGCAGCTTACGTGCTAGGCCCCCGAGCAGAGGGATGAACACTGAAGCTTTCTTT.

The rearrangement uses TRBV28 and TRBJ2-2, with D maybe TRBD1 (6 bases). Germline lookup yields CDR1 MDHEN and CDR2 SYDVKM. V shed 5 bases and J shed 3 bases, with 16 bases lying between them. This CDR3 has 16 residues. The CDR3 reads CASSTPGRGYTGELFF. CDR3 nucleotides: TGTGCCAGCAGTACCCCGGGAAGGGGGTACACCGGGGAGCTGTTTTTT.

The chain couples TRBV5-6 to TRBJ2-7; D remains unclear. Trimming shortened V by 0 bases and J by 3 bases, and 7 bases separated the two germline ends. CDR3 length: 13 residues. Germline assignment: CDR1 SGHDT and CDR2 YYEEEE. The DNA of the CDR3 is TGTGCCAGCAGCTTGGTGAGGAACTACGAGCAGTACTTC. Translating gives CASSLVRNYEQYF.

The chain employs TRBV20-1 and TRBJ1-1; the D is unclear. This CDR3 contains 11 residues. Trimming pared 1 base from V and 6 bases from J, leaving 6 bases between. Per the germline V gene, CDR1 is DFQATT and CDR2 is SNEGSKA (reference sequence). The CDR3 reads CSARVWPEAFF. As DNA, the CDR3 is TGCAGTGCTAGAGTGTGGCCTGAAGCTTTCTTT.

V and J are TRBV11-1 and TRBJ1-4; D unclear. V was shortened by 5 bases and J by 3 bases, with 7 bases between the two germline ends. Germline V gene data show CDR1 as SGHAT and CDR2 as FQDESV (reference sequence). CDR3 size: 13 residues. The DNA of the CDR3 is TGTGCCAGCAGCCCGGGAGCTAATGAAAAACTGTTTTTT. This encodes CASSPGANEKLFF.

This clone appeared a single time. J is TRBJ1-2 and V is TRBV4-1; D may be TRBD1 (5 bases). In germline, CDR1 is MGHRA, CDR2 YSYEKL. The CDR3 contains 17 residues. V was cut by 5 bases and J by 7 bases, with 26 bases left in between. The chain's CDR3 is CASSYPGRGLTFGGYTF. CDR3 DNA sequence: TGCGCCAGCAGCTACCCGGGTAGGGGCTTAACCTTCGGTGGCTACACCTTC.

CDR3 sequence reads: CASSLVGESSEEQYF. The CDR3 coding sequence is TGCGCCAGCAGCTTGGTGGGCGAGTCTTCCGAGGAGCAGTACTTC. The gene calls are TRBV5-1 and TRBJ2-7, with D unclear. The CDR3 has 15 residues. V was cut by 0 bases and J by 7 bases, with 17 bases left in between. CDR1 and CDR2 from the germline V gene are SGHRS and YFSETQ.

This clone turned up a few times. The chain joins TRBV28 to TRBJ1-2; 10 nucleotides line up with TRBD1. Germline V CDR1 and CDR2: MDHEN, SYDVKM. CDR3 length: 14 amino acids. V lost 7 bases and J lost 8; bases outside the gene matches: 10. The CDR3 sequence is CASTSGQGMRGYTF. The CDR3 nucleotides read TGTGCCAGCACCTCGGGACAGGGGATGAGGGGCTACACCTTC.

This clone has just a few counts. V gene TRBV6-4 combines with J gene TRBJ1-6; D unclear. The CDR3 is 14 residues long. Germline V CDR1 and CDR2: MRHNA, SNTAGT. V lost 3 bases, J lost 5 bases, and 8 bases lay in between. The CDR3 region has the DNA TGTGCCAGCAGTGAAGTACTGAATAATTCACCCCTCCACTTT. Its translation: CASSEVLNNSPLHF.

The rearrangement links TRBV5-4 to TRBJ1-1, with D perhaps TRBD1 (5 bases). CDR1 is SGHNT and CDR2 is YYREEE in the germline V gene (reference sequence). V was pared by 4 bases and J by 1 base, with 14 bases between. This CDR3 comprises 15 residues. The CDR3 DNA follows: TGTGCCAGCAGCATACAGGTCGGTGGGAACACTGAAGCTTTCTTT. Amino acids: CASSIQVGGNTEAFF.